What follows is one T cell receptor beta chain and its context. The antigen remains unidentified. This sample was included in a study of cytomegalovirus exposure and HLA in healthy donors. General observations from the study: A few CMV-associated chains proved CMV antigen-specific in vitro. In a later analysis, compared with equally common non-associated chains, HLA-associated beta chains were more expanded.

CDR3 length equals 14 residues. V dropped 5 bases and J dropped 4; count of bases not matched to a gene: 6. Germline values: CDR1 MNHNS, CDR2 SASEGT. Amplification used 60 Vbeta primers and 13 Jbeta primers. Produced via immunoSEQ multiplex PCR; TCRdb's table is partial and in-frame only. The sample has more than 95,000 clones, 65% to 75% seen once. The sequence was obtained from a female donor in good health and CMV-seropositive. The genes are TRBV6-1 and TRBJ2-5; TRBD1 aligns across 8 bases. The sequencing input was PBMCs. In DNA, the CDR3 is TGTGCCAGCAGTCCGGGACAGGCGGGAGAGACCCAGTACTTC. Translated, it gives CASSPGQAGETQYF.